This TCR beta chain was retrieved from a study of T cell repertoires in cytomegalovirus infection. This CDR3 is built from 15 residues. Germline-derived CDR1 and CDR2 are SNHLY and FYNNEI. V was pared by 7 bases and J by 0 bases, with 13 bases between. This clonotype was seen more than once but under ten times. TCRdb re-called the reads with MiXCR, one entry per CDR3 protein. This table has fewer than 300,000 distinct CDR3 sequences, about a quarter appearing once. The V and J genes are TRBV2 and TRBJ1-5; no reliable D call. This sequence was found in a human donor in good health (CMV status not recorded). Some clones in this sample may be carry-over from other donors' samples. Sequencing used PBMCs. CDR3 residues: CASKGEGRSNQPQHF. The CDR3 DNA sequence: TGTGCCAGCAAGGGTGAGGGCCGTAGCAATCAGCCCCAGCATTTT.